These T cell receptor beta chains were read from a single sample in a study of T cell responses to AZD1222 COVID-19 vaccine. Repertoires were generated with immunoSEQ multiplex PCR, while TCRdb's copy carries only in-frame clones and drops some. The top ten hold 4.7% of the sample, which has around 130,000 clones, 70% to 90% seen once. Source: peripheral blood, taken on day 0 of AZD1222 vaccination. These receptors were collected from an adult in good health. Each CDR3 is given with its conserved first and last residue. The D gene is left open where the match is weak. Clone size is not always given. Where it is, it says once, few, many or a class for expanded clones.

>TRBJ1-6|.|TRBD1|TRBV19
TGTGCCAGTAGTAACCGGGACAGAAATTCACCCCTCCACTTT
CASSNRDRNSPLHF
>TRBJ1-1|.|TRBD1|TRBV19
TGTGCCAGTAGTATGTGGACAGGGGGCACTGAAGCTTTCTTT
CASSMWTGGTEAFF
>TRBJ2-7|.|.|TRBV5-4
TGTGCCAGCAGCCAAGAATACCTGGGACCGTACGAGCAGTACTTC
CASSQEYLGPYEQYF
>TRBJ1-5|.|TRBD1|TRBV28
TGTGCCAGCAGTGGGGGACAGGGTGGCCAGCCCCAGCATTTT
CASSGGQGGQPQHF
>TRBJ1-1|.|.|TRBV2
TGTGCCAGCAGTGAATCGGGACGGCCCACTGAAGCTTTCTTT
CASSESGRPTEAFF
>TRBJ2-3|.|.|TRBV30
TGTGCCTGGAGTGTCTCTGGCACAGATACGCAGTATTTT
CAWSVSGTDTQYF
>TRBJ1-2|.|.|TRBV9
TGTGCCAGCAGCGTACACCCGCGGCCAAGGCACAACCACTTGGCTCGCTACACCTTC
CASSVHPRPRHNHLARYTF
>TRBJ1-2|.|.|TRBV7-9
TGTGCCAGCAGTCGCGGGCGGGGGGGCGACTATGGCTACACCTTC
CASSRGRGGDYGYTF
>TRBJ2-5|.|TRBD2|TRBV29-1
TGCAGCGCGTTGTGGACGGGACTACTGGAGACCCAGTACTTC
CSALWTGLLETQYF
>TRBJ1-1|.|.|TRBV21-1
TGTGCCAGCAGCAGCGGACAGAACACTGAAGCTTTCTTT
CASSSGQNTEAFF
>TRBJ1-6|.|TRBD1|TRBV27
TGTGCCAGCGGGACAGGGAGACGTTCACCCCTCCACTTT
CASGTGRRSPLHF
>TRBJ1-1|.|.|TRBV2
TGTGCCAGCAGAGGACAGCCGAACACTGAAGCTTTCTTT
CASRGQPNTEAFF
>TRBJ2-2|few|TRBD1|TRBV29-1
TGCAGCGTTGTGGGGTACAGGGGTCTCAACACCGGGGAGCTGTTTTTT
CSVVGYRGLNTGELFF
>TRBJ1-1|.|.|TRBV7-9
TGTGCCAGCAGCTCCCCCCCTGGACAGTTGAACACTGAAGCTTTCTTT
CASSSPPGQLNTEAFF
>TRBJ1-3|.|.|TRBV18
TGTGCCAGCTCTCAGGGGAGATCTGGAAACACCATATATTTT
CASSQGRSGNTIYF
>TRBJ1-2|once|.|TRBV7-2
TGTGCCAGCAGCGTCGGACAGCGGGGAGGCTATGGCTACACCTTC
CASSVGQRGGYGYTF
>TRBJ1-5|.|.|TRBV5-8
TGTGCCAGCAGCTTCCCCGGACAGAGATTTAGCAATCAGCCCCAGCATTTT
CASSFPGQRFSNQPQHF
>TRBJ1-2|.|.|TRBV5-1
TGCGCCAGCAGCTTGCTAGGTATGGACTATGGCTACACCTTC
CASSLLGMDYGYTF
>TRBJ1-2|.|.|TRBV30
TGTGCCTGGAGTGGGAGGCCTACCTATGGCTACACCTTC
CAWSGRPTYGYTF
>TRBJ2-5|once|TRBD2|TRBV30
TGTGCCTTGATACCGGGACTAGCACAAGAGACCCAGTACTTC
CALIPGLAQETQYF
>TRBJ1-6|.|TRBD1|TRBV18
TGTGCCAGCTCACAGGGACAGGGTCAAGTGGCCCTCCACTTT
CASSQGQGQVALHF
>TRBJ2-7|.|TRBD2|TRBV28
TGTGCCAGCATTCCAGGGTTAGCGGGCGCCGTCTCCTACGAGCAGTACTTC
CASIPGLAGAVSYEQYF
>TRBJ2-3|.|TRBD1|TRBV14
TGTGCCAGCAGCCAAGATCCTGGACAGGGTCGCACAGATACGCAGTATTTT
CASSQDPGQGRTDTQYF
>TRBJ1-6|.|TRBD1|TRBV6-5
TGTGCCAGCAGTTACGACAGGGGTGGTTACTCACCCCTCCACTTT
CASSYDRGGYSPLHF
>TRBJ1-1|few|.|TRBV5-1
TGCGCCAGCAGCTTGGACAGGTCTGTGAACACTGAAGCTTTCTTT
CASSLDRSVNTEAFF
>TRBJ2-1|.|.|TRBV2
TGTGCCAGCAGACCTAGCGAGCTCTTCAATGAGCAGTTCTTC
CASRPSELFNEQFF
>TRBJ1-3|.|.|TRBV12-3/TRBV12-4
TGTGCCAGCAGCTTTAGCTCTGGAAACACCATATATTTT
CASSFSSGNTIYF
>TRBJ2-6|.|.|TRBV6-5
TGTGCCAGCTCCCCTGGGGCCAACGTCCTGACTTTC
CASSPGANVLTF
>TRBJ2-1|.|.|TRBV28
TGTGCCAGCATAGTGGCTAGTTTTTTGTTCTTC
CASIVASFLFF
>TRBJ1-4|.|.|TRBV30
TGTGCCTGGCGCTCGCTCGGGGAGAGGACTAATGAAAAACTGTTTTTT
CAWRSLGERTNEKLFF
>TRBJ2-7|.|.|TRBV19
TGTGCCAGTAGTATTAGTTCGAGCTACGAGCAGTACTTC
CASSISSSYEQYF
>TRBJ1-2|.|TRBD1|TRBV24-1
TGTGCCACCAGTCCTCCACCGGGACAGCCCTATGGCTACACCTTC
CATSPPPGQPYGYTF
>TRBJ1-2|.|.|TRBV19
TGTGCCAGTAGTACCCCCATAGTGACAGGCGGACTACTCAGCGGCTACACCTTC
CASSTPIVTGGLLSGYTF
>TRBJ2-2|.|TRBD1|TRBV7-6
TGTGCCAGCAGACAGGGGGCGAACACCGGGGAGCTGTTTTTT
CASRQGANTGELFF
>TRBJ1-3|.|.|TRBV5-1
TGCGCCAGCAGCGGGGGGGCCAAGGCGGCTGGAAACACCATATATTTT
CASSGGAKAAGNTIYF
>TRBJ1-3|.|.|TRBV10-1
TGCGCCAGCAGTGACCCGACGGGGGCGCGAGTCGGAAACACCATATATTTT
CASSDPTGARVGNTIYF
>TRBJ1-4|.|TRBD1|TRBV27
TGTGCCAGCAGGCGCCCGGGACAGGGGAATGAAAAACTGTTTTTT
CASRRPGQGNEKLFF
>TRBJ2-7|once|.|TRBV5-4
TGTGCCAGCAGTTTCAGCTCCTACGAGCAGTACTTC
CASSFSSYEQYF
>TRBJ2-7|.|TRBD2|TRBV7-9
TGTGCCAGCAGCTCCGAAGCGGGAGGGCACCACGAGCAGTACTTC
CASSSEAGGHHEQYF
>TRBJ1-2|.|TRBD1|TRBV20-1
TGCAGTGCTTCAACAGGGGTCGGCTACACCTTC
CSASTGVGYTF
>TRBJ2-1|.|TRBD2|TRBV5-1
TGCGCCAGCAGTAGACTAGCGGAGGGGAATGAGCAGTTCTTC
CASSRLAEGNEQFF
>TRBJ2-3|.|.|TRBV11-2
TGTGCCAGCAGCTCGGGAATTGGAGATACGCAGTATTTT
CASSSGIGDTQYF
>TRBJ2-7|.|.|TRBV18
TGTGCCAGCTCATCTACAACAGGGTCCTACGAGCAGTACTTC
CASSSTTGSYEQYF
>TRBJ1-5|.|TRBD1|TRBV4-1
TGCGCCAGCAGCCAAGAAGGAAGGACAGGGATCAATCAGCCCCAGCATTTT
CASSQEGRTGINQPQHF
>TRBJ1-2|.|.|TRBV6-2/TRBV6-3
TGTGCCAGCAGTTATGGGTCGGGGGGCGACTATGGCTACACCTTC
CASSYGSGGDYGYTF
>TRBJ1-6|.|TRBD1|TRBV18
TGTGCCAGCTCACCAGCACGGGACAGATACTCACCCCTCCACTTT
CASSPARDRYSPLHF
>TRBJ1-6|once|TRBD1|TRBV7-2
TGTGCCAGCAATCACCGGGACAGGACTAATTCACCCCTCCACTTT
CASNHRDRTNSPLHF
>TRBJ2-7|.|TRBD2|TRBV10-3
TGTGCCATCAGTGAGTCCGGACTAGCGGTATACTACGAGCAGTACTTC
CAISESGLAVYYEQYF
>TRBJ1-2|.|.|TRBV14
TGTGCCAGCAGCCAAGGCATTCCTAACTATGGCTACACCTTC
CASSQGIPNYGYTF
>TRBJ2-7|.|.|TRBV6-1
TGTGCCAGCAGTGAAGGCGGTGATGCGTACGAGCAGTACTTC
CASSEGGDAYEQYF
>TRBJ1-5|.|.|TRBV10-3
TGTGCCATCAGGGCATCAGGGGCAGACAATCAGCCCCAGCATTTT
CAIRASGADNQPQHF
>TRBJ1-5|.|TRBD1|TRBV18
TGTGCCAGCTCTTTCAGACAGGGCACTAGCAATCAGCCCCAGCATTTT
CASSFRQGTSNQPQHF
>TRBJ2-3|.|TRBD1|TRBV29-1
TGCAGCGTTGAGGGACAGGGGCAAGCAGATACGCAGTATTTT
CSVEGQGQADTQYF
>TRBJ2-1|.|.|TRBV18
TGTGCCAGCTCACCACTTGAGAATATTAACTCCTACAATGAGCAGTTCTTC
CASSPLENINSYNEQFF
>TRBJ1-2|.|TRBD1|TRBV6-5
TGTGCCAGCAACCCCTCCGGGACAGCGACGGGCTACACCTTC
CASNPSGTATGYTF